Listed below are T cell receptor beta chains from one sample, sequenced in a study of a mutant IDH1 vaccine in newly diagnosed glioma. These receptors have no known antigen. Clones were read by immunoSEQ multiplex PCR, and TCRdb kept only the in-frame ones, dropping some. The table lists over 30,000 clones, 75% to 95% of them singletons. The specimen was PBMCs, collected from a glioma patient whose treatment included an IDH1 peptide vaccine. The receptors shown here come from a woman aged 40 to 55 with glioma. CDR3s include the opening cysteine and the closing phenylalanine or tryptophan. A D gene is named only where the DNA matches it firmly. The listing skips clone size in some rows; elsewhere it reads once, few, many or a size class.

TGTGCCGCAAGACAGGGGCTGAGGCAGCCCCAGCATTTT	CAARQGLRQPQHF	TRBD1	TRBV10-3	.	TRBJ1-5
TGTGCCAGCAGCCAACAGGGGCCGGTGGGGGAGCAGTACTTC	CASSQQGPVGEQYF	TRBD1	TRBV5-6	.	TRBJ2-7
TGCGCCAGCAGCCAAGAACCAGGGAGTGGAAACACCATATATTTT	CASSQEPGSGNTIYF	.	TRBV4-3	.	TRBJ1-3
TGTGCCAGCAGAGGGACAAATCAGCCCCAGCATTTT	CASRGTNQPQHF	.	TRBV2	few	TRBJ1-5
TGCAGCGTTGAAAGCGGTAACTATGGCTACACCTTC	CSVESGNYGYTF	.	TRBV29-1	once	TRBJ1-2
TGTGCCAGCAGCTTTGGGGTCACTAACTATGGCTACACCTTC	CASSFGVTNYGYTF	.	TRBV5-6	.	TRBJ1-2
TGTGCCGCGGGGGTTCAGAACACTGAAGCTTTCTTT	CAAGVQNTEAFF	.	TRBV2	.	TRBJ1-1
TGCGCCAGCAGCTTGGCCCTAGCGGGCAGTGAGCAGTTCTTC	CASSLALAGSEQFF	TRBD2	TRBV5-1	.	TRBJ2-1
TGCGCCAGCAGCCATTTGGGGGGATCTGGGGCCAACGTCCTGACTTTC	CASSHLGGSGANVLTF	.	TRBV4-3	.	TRBJ2-6
TGTGCCAGCAGTTACGGGGAAACCAACACCGGGGAGCTGTTTTTT	CASSYGETNTGELFF	.	TRBV6-5	.	TRBJ2-2
TGTGCCAGCACCAAGATGGCGGGAGGCTACACCTTC	CASTKMAGGYTF	.	TRBV2	.	TRBJ1-2
TGTGCCAGCAGCTCATCCTTAGCGGGAGATCGGGAGACCCAGTACTTC	CASSSSLAGDRETQYF	TRBD2	TRBV5-5	.	TRBJ2-5